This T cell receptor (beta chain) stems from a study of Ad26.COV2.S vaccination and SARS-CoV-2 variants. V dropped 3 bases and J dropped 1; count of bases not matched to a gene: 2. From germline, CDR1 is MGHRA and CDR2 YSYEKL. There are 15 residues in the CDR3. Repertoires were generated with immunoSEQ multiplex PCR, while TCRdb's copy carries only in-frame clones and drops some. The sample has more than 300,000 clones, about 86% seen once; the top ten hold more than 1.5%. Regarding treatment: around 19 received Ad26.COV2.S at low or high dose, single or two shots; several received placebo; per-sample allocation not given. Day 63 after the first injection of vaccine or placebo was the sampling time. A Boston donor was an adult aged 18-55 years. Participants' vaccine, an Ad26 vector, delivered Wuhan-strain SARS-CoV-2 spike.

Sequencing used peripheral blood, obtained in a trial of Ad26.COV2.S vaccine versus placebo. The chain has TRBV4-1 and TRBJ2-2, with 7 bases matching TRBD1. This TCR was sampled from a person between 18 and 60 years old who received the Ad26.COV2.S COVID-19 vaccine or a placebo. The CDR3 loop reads CASSQRTGNTGELFF. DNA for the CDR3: TGCGCCAGCAGCCAGCGGACAGGGAACACCGGGGAGCTGTTTTTT.